What follows are 17 T cell receptor beta chains derived from one specimen sequenced in a study of T-cell memory formation after mild COVID-19. TCRdb recomputed calls from the 5' RACE reads with MiXCR, one row per CDR3 protein. Of hundreds of thousands of distinct CDR3 sequences detected, roughly 18% appear once; the ten largest clones hold approximately 21%. The specimen sequenced was PBMCs or a T cell subset sorted from them (not recorded which). Receptor source: a young man who had mild COVID-19 (a few samples of this study predate the infection). Cell type and time point are not known.

This clonotype was seen only a few times. The V gene is TRBV25-1, the J gene TRBJ2-6; possibly TRBD2 for D (5 bases). V shed 7 bases and J shed 3 bases, with 10 bases lying between them. The germline V gene encodes CDR1 MGHDK and CDR2 SYGVNS. The CDR3 runs 14 residues. CDR3 amino acids: CASTEGSGANVLTF. The CDR3 coding sequence is TGTGCCAGCACCGAGGGAAGTGGGGCCAACGTCCTGACTTTC.

The gene calls are TRBV20-1 and TRBJ1-2; D gene unclear. This CDR3 has 13 residues. Trimming left V 5 bases short and J 8 bases short, with 18 bases between. Per the germline V gene, CDR1 is DFQATT and CDR2 is SNEGSKA (reference sequence). The CDR3 nucleotides are TGCAGTGCTGGACCCGGCTACGGGAAAGGCTACACCTTC. Protein sequence: CSAGPGYGKGYTF.

V and J are TRBV9 and TRBJ2-5; 7 positions agree with TRBD2. Losses at the gene ends were 0 bases for V and 2 bases for J; bases not matched to a gene: 4. The CDR3 totals 15 residues. Germline V gene lookup returns CDR1 SGDLS and CDR2 YYNGEE. The DNA of the CDR3 is TGTGCCAGCAGCGTAGACAGCGGGGCGCAAGAGACCCAGTACTTC. This translates into CASSVDSGAQETQYF.

The J gene is TRBJ2-7, the V gene TRBV7-9, with TRBD1 identical over 9 bases. Germline CDR1 reads SEHNR; CDR2 reads FQNEAQ (reference sequence). This CDR3 has 14 residues. The trim removed 4 bases at V and 10 bases at J, leaving 11 bases unmatched. The CDR3 loop is CASSSGDRVEEQYF. Written as DNA, the CDR3 is TGTGCCAGCAGCTCCGGGGACAGGGTAGAGGAACAGTACTTC.

This clonotype was recorded a few times. The chain couples TRBV5-1 to TRBJ2-5, with D possibly TRBD1 on 5 matching bases. Germline-derived CDR1 and CDR2 are SGHRS and YFSETQ. The CDR3 length is 15 residues. V lost 1 base and J lost 3, with 13 bases in between. This CDR3 reads CASSLFDSTEETQYF. CDR3 nucleotides: TGCGCCAGCAGCTTGTTTGACAGCACGGAAGAGACCCAGTACTTC.

This clonotype was picked up a small number of times. The rearrangement uses TRBV9 and TRBJ2-3, with TRBD2 identical over 13 bases. This CDR3 is built from 16 residues. Germline assignment: CDR1 SGDLS and CDR2 YYNGEE. The V gene end was trimmed by 3 bases and the J gene end by 6 bases; junction bases not matched to a gene: 7. The CDR3 DNA is TGTGCCAGCAGCGGACGACTAGCGGGGGGCCCCGATACGCAGTATTTT. Translation: CASSGRLAGGPDTQYF.

This rearrangement joins TRBV7-8 to TRBJ2-2; perhaps TRBD1 as D (5 bases). The germline V gene encodes CDR1 SGHVS and CDR2 FQNEAQ. V lost 1 base and J 4 bases, leaving 7 bases between the germline ends. The CDR3 sequence is 14 residues long. CDR3 nucleotides: TGTGCCAGCAGCTTAGATGACAGCACCGGGGAGCTGTTTTTT. Translated: CASSLDDSTGELFF.

The chain carries TRBV11-3 and TRBJ2-1; unclear D gene. Germline CDR1 reads SGHNT; CDR2 reads YENEEA. CDR3 size: 14 residues. The germline V and J ends were trimmed by 5 bases and 5 bases, with 13 bases remaining between them. CDR3 sequence: CASSQEVTDNEQFF. CDR3 bases: TGTGCCAGCAGCCAAGAGGTCACAGACAATGAGCAGTTCTTC.

This chain joins TRBV5-4 and TRBJ2-3, with 9 bases identical to TRBD1. From germline, CDR1 is SGHNT and CDR2 YYREEE (reference sequence). With 8 bases clipped from V and 5 bases from J, the junction kept 9 bases outside the gene matches. The CDR3 contains 14 residues. The CDR3 DNA reads as TGTGCCAGTAAAACCGGGACAGGGTTAGATACGCAGTATTTT. Amino acids: CASKTGTGLDTQYF.

This clonotype occurred a few times. The CDR3 nucleotides read TGCAGTGCTAGAGATCGCACTTCTTTCGAGGAGACCCAGTACTTC. Amino acids: CSARDRTSFEETQYF. V usage is TRBV20-1 and J usage is TRBJ2-5; D not certain. This CDR3 region has 15 residues. The germline gives CDR1 DFQATT, CDR2 SNEGSKA (reference sequence). The germline V and J ends were trimmed by 0 bases and 5 bases, with 16 bases remaining between them.

The J gene is TRBJ2-3, the V gene TRBV7-2; tentatively, D is TRBD2 (5 bases). The germline gives CDR1 SGHTA, CDR2 FQGNSA. This CDR3 region has 15 residues. With 6 bases removed from V and 1 base from J, the gap between germline ends came to 14 bases. The CDR3 region has the DNA TGTGCCAGCAGTGTAGACTATTCCCGCACAGATACGCAGTATTTT. Translating it yields CASSVDYSRTDTQYF.

This clonotype was detected only a few times. V and J are TRBV10-3 and TRBJ2-5; D is unresolved. V dropped 0 bases and J dropped 5 bases, with 10 bases sitting between them. The CDR3 spans 14 residues. In germline, CDR1 is ENHRY, CDR2 SYGVKD. CDR3 in amino acids: CAISESLAWETQYF. The CDR3 DNA reads TGTGCCATCAGTGAGTCTCTGGCCTGGGAGACCCAGTACTTC.

V is TRBV7-2 and J is TRBJ1-2, with 7 bases that match TRBD1. Trimming removed 2 bases from V and 5 bases from J; junction bases left unmatched: 5. Germline V gene sequence: CDR1 SGHTA, CDR2 FQGNSA. The CDR3 runs 14 residues. The CDR3 DNA is TGTGCCAGCAGCTTATACAGGGGCCCTTATGGCTACACCTTC. As protein: CASSLYRGPYGYTF.

This clonotype was detected a few times. The V gene is TRBV7-2, the J gene TRBJ2-7, with D unclear. V gave up 3 bases and J gave up 0 bases, with 12 bases separating them. The germline gives CDR1 SGHTA, CDR2 FQGNSA. This CDR3 region has 15 residues. CDR3 in amino acids: CASSLRYSSSYEQYF. DNA of the CDR3: TGTGCCAGCAGCTTGAGGTACAGCAGCTCCTACGAGCAGTACTTC.

The table lists this clonotype with a few counts. The V and J genes are TRBV20-1 and TRBJ2-2, with 11 nucleotides matching TRBD2. Trimming cost V 3 bases and J 6 bases; bases outside gene matches: 3. The CDR3 has 14 residues. Looked up from germline, CDR1 is DFQATT and CDR2 is SNEGSKA (reference sequence). The CDR3 loop is CSARLAGGPGELFF. The CDR3 nucleotides are TGCAGTGCTAGGCTAGCGGGGGGCCCCGGGGAGCTGTTTTTT.

There are a few counts of this clonotype. CDR3 region: CSVRAQYPGELFF. The CDR3 bases are TGCAGCGTGCGGGCCCAGTACCCCGGGGAGCTGTTTTTT. V gene TRBV29-1 combines with J gene TRBJ2-2, with a tentative D call TRBD2 (5 bases). Looked up from germline, CDR1 is SQVTM and CDR2 is ANQGSEA. The ends were cut back, 6 bases at V and 6 bases at J, with 14 bases in the middle. CDR3 length equals 13 residues.

This clonotype was seen only a few times. The chain couples TRBV6-1 to TRBJ1-5; D call uncertain. Trimming shortened V by 8 bases and J by 3 bases, and 11 bases separated the two germline ends. The CDR3 length is 13 residues. In germline, CDR1 is MNHNS, CDR2 SASEGT. The CDR3 protein is CASRILDNQPQHF. DNA of the CDR3: TGTGCCAGCCGAATCCTAGACAATCAGCCCCAGCATTTT.